Each of the 4 T cell receptor beta chains below was sequenced from the same sample in a study of shared clonotypes between healthy human individuals (dated by TCRdb to about 2020). Library prep was done by the immunoSEQ multiplex PCR assay. Here the immuneACCESS table is served through TCRdb, limited to in-frame sequences with V and J called. Missing clones are a known gap in these copies; in checked studies unresolved V genes cover under half, and the rest lacks a known reason. This sample comprises roughly 2.4 million clones, roughly 95% of them detected only once. The top ten hold more than 0.1% of the sample. The sample comprised naive CD4+ T cells sorted from blood. In the paper's terms, the cell subset or site label means: CD45RA+ positively selected. The receptor source for this set is a man between 18 and 35 years old in good health.

The chain combines TRBV10-3 with TRBJ2-2, with D perhaps being TRBD1 or TRBD2 (5 bases each). Germline-derived CDR1 and CDR2 are ENHRY and SYGVKD. The ends were cut back, 3 bases at V and 4 bases at J, with 12 bases in the middle. CDR3 length: 15 amino acids. DNA for the CDR3: TGTGCCATCAGTGACGGGGCCCTGGGCACCGGGGAGCTGTTTTTT. Residues: CAISDGALGTGELFF.

The chain carries TRBV5-1 and TRBJ1-5, with D perhaps matching TRBD1 (6 bases). V lost 4 bases and J lost 4, with 12 bases in between. Germline assignment: CDR1 SGHRS and CDR2 YFSETQ. The CDR3 length is 14 residues. CDR3 sequence: CASSRQVSNQPQHF. CDR3 bases: TGCGCCAGCAGCCGACAGGTCTCAAATCAGCCCCAGCATTTT. Together with reference TRBV5-1 and TRBJ1-5, the CDR3 gives the full variable domain: KAGVTQTPRYLIKTRGQQVTLSCSPISGHRSVSWYQQTPGQGLQFLFEYFSETQRNKGNFPGRFSGRQFSNSRSEMNVSTLELGDSALYLCASSRQVSNQPQHFGDGTRLSIL.

This clone was found a few times. This chain links TRBV30 with TRBJ2-5; the D gene is possibly TRBD2 (5 bases). This CDR3 has 14 amino acids. With 0 bases removed from V and 5 bases from J, the gap between germline ends came to 13 bases. Germline V lookup: CDR1 GTSNPN, CDR2 SVGIG (reference sequence). Here the CDR3 DNA reads TGTGCCTGGAGTGTGGGAGCATCCCGGGAGACCCAGTACTTC. Its protein product is CAWSVGASRETQYF. Looking up the rest from reference TRBV30 and TRBJ2-5 gives the full variable domain: SQTIHQWPATLVQPVGSPLSLECTVEGTSNPNLYWYRQAAGRGLQLLFYSVGIGQISSEVPQNLSASRPQDRQFILSSKKLLLSDSGFYLCAWSVGASRETQYFGPGTRLLVL.

The gene calls are TRBV30 and TRBJ2-3; D possibly matches TRBD1 or TRBD2 (6 bases each). Germline V CDR1 and CDR2: GTSNPN, SVGIG (reference sequence). This CDR3 spans 13 amino acids. Trimming took off 2 bases at V and 5 bases at J, with 11 bases between the two ends. CDR3 nucleotides: TGTGCCTGGAGTTTAGGGGGGCGAGATACGCAGTATTTT. Protein product: CAWSLGGRDTQYF.